The 7 T cell receptor beta chains below come from one sample, sequenced in a study of T cells in women clearing cervical HPV infection. The table came from immunoSEQ multiplex PCR; TCRdb's copy has only in-frame clones and leaves some out. This sample's table reports approximately 32,000 clones. Sequences were obtained from blood buffy coat. The source is a woman between 18 and 69 years old with a cervical HPV16 infection that either progressed to CIN3+ or cleared (not recorded which).

Points on this clone: The read terminates 3 residues before the CDR3 end, so the remaining end is supplied by the germline J gene. The V gene is TRBV5-1, the J gene TRBJ1-4; D unclear. Germline V gene data show CDR1 as SGHRS and CDR2 as YFSETQ. The ends were cut back, 6 bases at V and 3 bases at J, with 9 bases in the middle. The length of the CDR3 is 13 residues. The part of the CDR3 DNA that was read is TGCGCCAGCAAGGGTCTCCCTAATGAAAAA. Translation: CASKGLPNEK. The CDR3 in its entirety is CASKGLPNEKLFF.

CDR3 region: CASSLASGGRANEKLFF. The CDR3 DNA, read in part, is TGTGCCAGCAGCTTAGCTTCGGGGGGAAGGGCTAATGAAAAA. This rearrangement joins TRBV7-2 to TRBJ1-4, with D possibly being TRBD1 (5 bases). The CDR3 end lies 3 residues beyond the end of the read and is filled in from the germline J gene. CDR1 and CDR2 (germline): SGHTA, FQGNSA. CDR3 length equals 17 residues. V shed 0 bases and J shed 3 bases, with 14 bases lying between them.

Worth noting for this clone: The read finishes 3 residues shy of the CDR3 end, and the germline J gene is used to complete it. The chain couples TRBV19 to TRBJ2-1; 8 bases agree with TRBD2. The germline V gene has CDR1 LNHDA and CDR2 SQIVND (reference sequence). The CDR3 is 15 amino acids. V trimming: 7 bases; J trimming: 8 bases; junction bases outside the gene matches: 13. The CDR3 region is CASKLIGTSSYEQFF. The CDR3 DNA, read in part, is TGTGCCAGTAAGTTAATCGGGACTAGTAGCTATGAG.

To note about this clone: The read terminates 3 residues before the CDR3 end, so the remaining end is supplied by the germline J gene. This chain connects TRBV5-1 to TRBJ1-2; 7 nucleotides line up with TRBD1. Germline lookup yields CDR1 SGHRS and CDR2 YFSETQ. This CDR3 region has 14 residues. The covered CDR3 bases are TGCGCCAGCAGCCCGGGACAGAGCACAGATACC. Protein product: CASSPGQSTDT. The whole CDR3 sequence is CASSPGQSTDTYTF.

As regards this clone: The read ends 3 residues shy of where the CDR3 ends; the end is completed using the germline J gene. The chain recombines TRBV2 with TRBJ2-7; 11 bases fit TRBD2. The CDR3 consists of 17 residues. The germline V gene has CDR1 SNHLY and CDR2 FYNNEI. The trim removed 8 bases at V and 0 bases at J, leaving 12 bases unmatched. CDR3 in amino acids: CASFPTSGDLNSYEQYF. The sequenced CDR3 bases are TGTGCCAGCTTCCCGACTAGCGGGGACTTAAACTCCTACGAG.

Details on this clone: The CDR3 goes on 3 residues after the read ends, and that part is filled in from the germline J gene. The chain employs TRBV4-2 and TRBJ2-2; TRBD2 aligns across 7 bases. The V gene end was trimmed by 0 bases and the J gene end by 0 bases; junction bases not matched to a gene: 7. The germline V gene encodes CDR1 LGHNA and CDR2 YNFKEQ. CDR3 length: 18 residues. The part of the CDR3 DNA that was read is TGTGCCAGCAGCCAAGAGGCCAGCGGGACCGCGAACACCGGGGAG. As protein: CASSQEASGTANTGE. The entire CDR3 sequence reads CASSQEASGTANTGELFF.

With regard to this clone: The read ends 3 residues early relative to the CDR3; the germline J gene fills the gap. This chain joins TRBV10-3 and TRBJ2-3, with 7 positions matching TRBD2. Per the germline V gene, CDR1 is ENHRY and CDR2 is SYGVKD. V was pared by 5 bases and J by 0 bases, with 5 bases of the junction left unmatched. This CDR3 spans 15 amino acids. Incomplete CDR3 DNA: TGTGCCATCAGTCCTAGCGGAGCTAGCACAGATACG. It encodes CAISPSGASTDT. The entire CDR3 reads CAISPSGASTDTQYF.